This TCR beta chain was identified in a study of CD8+ T cells in alopecia areata. Overall study: Treatment comprised oral tofacitinib, 5 to 10 mg twice daily, in treated patients. Overall study results and limits: Tofacitinib significantly brought down scalp clonality and expanded CD8+ clones among top 100.

The table lists this clone with a few counts. The antigen is unknown. Trimming shortened V by 8 bases and J by 2 bases, and 12 bases separated the two germline ends. CDR1 and CDR2 (germline): LGHNA, YNFKEQ. The CDR3 length is 14 residues. Treatment denoted: oral pan-JAK inhibitor, 5-10 mg twice daily. Isolated RNA was reverse transcribed into cDNA used as the sequencing template. Sequencing was performed with immunoSEQ multiplex PCR; in TCRdb, only in-frame clones are kept and a portion is missing. This table has 150,000 to 200,000 clones, roughly half appearing once. Sample: CD8+ T cells sorted from blood, taken around week 53, from a patient treated with tofacitinib. V gene TRBV4-2 combines with J gene TRBJ2-2, with D perhaps TRBD2 (5 bases). This TCR was sampled from a human donor with alopecia areata. CDR3 sequence (DNA): TGTGCCAGCCTAGACGGACTTAACACCGGGGAGCTGTTTTTT. Translated: CASLDGLNTGELFF.